One and the same sample provided the 14 T cell receptor beta chains below, sequenced in a study of cytomegalovirus exposure and HLA in healthy donors listed by TCRdb under 2017. The library was made by the immunoSEQ multiplex PCR assay. For the multiplex PCR, a mixture combining 60 forward primers for TCR Vbeta segments and 13 reverse primers for TCR Jbeta segments was used. TCRdb limited this immuneACCESS table to in-frame rearrangements with V and J called. A share of clones is missing; checked studies link under half to unresolved V genes, and the rest is unexplained. Within this sample are about 110,000 clones, with about 76% of them counted one time only. Together, the top ten hold approximately 8% of the sample. The sample consisted of PBMCs. These receptor sequences come from a man aged 35 to 55 in good health and CMV-seronegative.

The chain couples TRBV25-1 to TRBJ1-1, with D possibly being TRBD1 (6 bases). Germline CDR1 reads MGHDK; CDR2 reads SYGVNS. V was trimmed by 4 bases and J by 5 bases, leaving 17 bases between them. CDR3 size: 15 residues. The CDR3 nucleotides read TGTGCCAGCAGTGGTGGCGGGGGCCGTGGTACTGAAGCTTTCTTT. Amino acids: CASSGGGGRGTEAFF.

This clone appeared a few times. V gene TRBV5-4 combines with J gene TRBJ2-1; 9 bases are shared with TRBD1. J was trimmed by 6 bases and V by 4 bases; bases with no gene match: 14. This CDR3 comprises 17 residues. Germline assignment: CDR1 SGHNT and CDR2 YYREEE (reference sequence). CDR3 amino acids: CASSKTPGTGSGNEQFF. The DNA for the CDR3 is TGTGCCAGCAGCAAAACACCCGGGACAGGGTCAGGCAATGAGCAGTTCTTC.

J is TRBJ2-2 and V is TRBV27; TRBD2 is a possible D gene (5 bases). The CDR3 is made up of 14 amino acids. Per germline, CDR1 MNHEY and CDR2 SMNVEV (reference sequence). Trimming cost V 1 base and J 7 bases, with 10 bases left between them. The CDR3 sequence is CASSLFGVGGELFF. In DNA form, the CDR3 reads TGTGCCAGCAGTTTATTCGGGGTGGGCGGGGAGCTGTTTTTT.

This chain links TRBV5-8 with TRBJ2-7, with TRBD1 matching 10 bases. CDR3 length: 13 amino acids. CDR1 is SGHTS, CDR2 YDEGEE, per germline. The J segment lost 4 bases and the V segment lost 9 bases, leaving 7 bases of the junction unmatched. The CDR3 protein is CATGTGDRYEQYF. DNA of the CDR3: TGTGCCACCGGGACAGGGGATCGGTACGAGCAGTACTTC.

The chain has TRBV9 and TRBJ2-3, with TRBD2 identical over 11 bases. CDR1 and CDR2 from the germline V gene are SGDLS and YYNGEE. The CDR3 consists of 16 residues. After removal of 2 bases from V and 6 bases from J, the junction contained 8 bases not matched to a gene. CDR3 sequence (DNA): TGTGCCAGCAGCGTGGAACTAGCGGGGGATTGGGATACGCAGTATTTT. Amino acid sequence: CASSVELAGDWDTQYF.

This sequence joins TRBV4-1 and TRBJ1-1; D gene ambiguous. Trimming cost V 0 bases and J 0 bases, with 5 bases left between them. Germline CDR1 MGHRA, CDR2 YSYEKL. There are 14 residues in the CDR3. The CDR3, as DNA: TGCGCCAGCAGCCAAGATACGGTGAACACTGAAGCTTTCTTT. Amino acid sequence: CASSQDTVNTEAFF.

The chain uses TRBV19 and TRBJ1-2; D is possibly TRBD1 (5 bases). The CDR3 runs 12 residues. Germline V CDR1 and CDR2: LNHDA, SQIVND (reference sequence). The V gene lost 1 base and the J gene lost 6 bases, with 6 bases spanning the gap. The CDR3 here is CASSIARDGYTF. DNA for the CDR3: TGTGCCAGTAGTATAGCCAGGGATGGCTACACCTTC.

The chain is built from TRBV10-3 and TRBJ1-3; TRBD1 agrees at 7 bases. Germline V CDR1 and CDR2: ENHRY, SYGVKD. V dropped 3 bases and J dropped 0; count of bases not matched to a gene: 11. The length of the CDR3 is 18 residues. The CDR3 loop reads CAISDLLRGATSGNTIYF. The CDR3 region has the DNA TGTGCCATCAGTGATCTACTCAGGGGGGCCACCTCTGGAAACACCATATATTTT.

This clone was observed a handful of times. The V call is TRBV30, the J call TRBJ2-3; D remains ambiguous. The V gene's germline CDR1 is GTSNPN and CDR2 SVGIG (reference sequence). This CDR3 spans 15 amino acids. The ends were cut back, 0 bases at V and 3 bases at J, with 13 bases in the middle. In nucleotides, the CDR3 is TGTGCCTGGAGTGTTCAAGCGAGTAGTACAGATACGCAGTATTTT. Protein product: CAWSVQASSTDTQYF.

This clone turned up a few times. This chain joins TRBV7-9 and TRBJ2-3, with 7 bases matching TRBD2. The length of the CDR3 is 15 residues. CDR1 is SEHNR, CDR2 FQNEAQ, per germline (reference sequence). With V trimmed by 6 bases and J by 2 bases, 8 bases remained unmatched. This chain's CDR3 is CASSDRLAVTDTQYF. The CDR3 coding sequence is TGTGCCAGCAGTGACCGACTAGCCGTCACAGATACGCAGTATTTT.

The CDR3 sequence: CASSGGLYTEAFF. CDR3 DNA sequence: TGTGCCAGCTCCGGGGGGCTCTACACTGAAGCTTTCTTT. This chain connects TRBV5-8 to TRBJ1-1; possible D gene TRBD1, 6 bases. CDR1 SGHTS and CDR2 YDEGEE come from the germline V gene. This CDR3 contains 13 residues. Between the trimmed V and J ends, which lost 7 bases and 3 bases, there was a span of 13 bases.

This clone was seen a handful of times. The rearrangement uses TRBV9 and TRBJ2-5; D not certain. This CDR3 region has 10 residues. Trimming took off 7 bases at V and 5 bases at J, with 6 bases between the two ends. Per germline, CDR1 SGDLS and CDR2 YYNGEE. CDR3 sequence (DNA): TGTGCCAGCGCACGGGAGACCCAGTACTTC. Translation gives CASARETQYF. The full variable domain, in which reference TRBV9 and TRBJ2-5 provide the parts outside the CDR3, is DSGVTQTPKHLITATGQRVTLRCSPRSGDLSVYWYQQSLDQGLQFLIQYYNGEERAKGNILERFSAQQFPDLHSELNLSSLELGDSALYFCASARETQYFGPGTRLLVL.

A few counts support this clone. The chain recombines TRBV4-3 with TRBJ1-1, with 10 positions matching TRBD1. CDR1 and CDR2 from the germline V gene are LGHNA and YSLEER. V lost 1 base, J lost 4 bases, and 0 bases stayed unmatched. CDR3 length equals 14 residues. This chain's CDR3 is CASSQGDRGTEAFF. The CDR3 bases are TGCGCCAGCAGCCAAGGGGACAGGGGCACTGAAGCTTTCTTT.

This rearrangement joins TRBV7-2 to TRBJ2-5; 9 nucleotides match TRBD1. The CDR3 runs to 13 residues. CDR1 and CDR2 from the germline V gene are SGHTA and FQGNSA. The V gene end was trimmed by 6 bases and the J gene end by 3 bases; junction bases not matched to a gene: 2. CDR3 bases: TGTGCCAGCAGAGGGACAGGGAAAGAGACCCAGTACTTC. This sequence encodes CASRGTGKETQYF.